What follows are 12 T cell receptor beta chains derived from one specimen sequenced in a study of radiotherapy plus CTLA-4 blockade in lung cancer. Repertoires were generated with immunoSEQ multiplex PCR, while TCRdb's copy carries only in-frame clones and drops some. The sample has 80,000 or so clones; 78% are singletons. Sample: peripheral blood, taken from a patient treated with radiotherapy plus ipilimumab. The receptor set was obtained from a human donor with non-small cell lung cancer who had a partial response to radiotherapy plus ipilimumab. Some clones in this sample may be carry-over from other donors' samples.

The CDR3 protein is CASSVVEVYNEQFF. CDR3 bases: TGTGCCAGCAGCGTAGTAGAGGTCTACAATGAGCAGTTCTTC. The rearrangement uses TRBV9 and TRBJ2-1; no clear D gene. Germline V gene sequence: CDR1 SGDLS, CDR2 YYNGEE. The CDR3 spans 14 residues. Between the trimmed V and J ends, which lost 0 bases and 3 bases, there was a span of 7 bases.

The V and J genes are TRBV6-1 and TRBJ2-7, with D maybe TRBD1 (6 bases). From germline, CDR1 is MNHNS and CDR2 SASEGT. The CDR3 totals 15 residues. V was shortened by 5 bases and J by 1 base, with 15 bases between the two germline ends. The CDR3 DNA sequence: TGTGCCAGCAGTTTTATCCGGGACATTTCCTACGAGCAGTACTTC. It codes for CASSFIRDISYEQYF.

This chain uses TRBV5-1 with TRBJ1-5; 9 bases map to TRBD1. V was pared by 0 bases and J by 8 bases, with 18 bases of the junction left unmatched. In germline, CDR1 is SGHRS, CDR2 YFSETQ. The CDR3 has 19 residues. CDR3 sequence reads: CASSLGGLQGASGYEPQHF. CDR3 in DNA: TGCGCCAGCAGCTTGGGCGGATTACAGGGGGCCTCGGGGTATGAGCCCCAGCATTTT.

J is TRBJ1-3 and V is TRBV6-6; D gene uncertain. The CDR3 is made up of 14 amino acids. Trimming left V 6 bases short and J 0 bases short, with 9 bases between. Germline CDR1 MNHNY, CDR2 SVGAGI (reference sequence). Here the CDR3 DNA reads TGTGCCAGCAGACCTAATAACTCTGGAAACACCATATATTTT. Its translation is CASRPNNSGNTIYF.

This clone was detected once. V and J are TRBV29-1 and TRBJ2-7, with TRBD1 matching over 9 bases. Germline V gene data show CDR1 as SQVTM and CDR2 as ANQGSEA. This CDR3 contains 12 residues. The ends lost 4 bases at V and 5 bases at J; junction bases unmatched: 3. The CDR3 here is CSVGTGDNEQYF. In nucleotides, the CDR3 is TGCAGCGTTGGGACAGGGGACAACGAGCAGTACTTC.

This chain connects TRBV7-3 to TRBJ2-3; 11 bases match TRBD2. The germline CDR1 and CDR2 sequences are SGHTA and FQGTGA. V lost 3 bases, J lost 6 bases, and 5 bases stayed unmatched. The CDR3 is made up of 15 amino acids. CDR3 in amino acids: CASSFIAGGKDTQYF. CDR3 bases: TGTGCCAGCAGCTTTATAGCGGGAGGGAAGGATACGCAGTATTTT.

This chain joins TRBV12-5 and TRBJ2-7; unclear D gene. CDR1 is LGHNT and CDR2 is FRNRAP in the germline V gene. The V end was cut by 5 bases, the J end by 3 bases, with 5 bases between. This CDR3 spans 11 amino acids. DNA for the CDR3: TGTGCTAGTGGTCAGGACTACGAGCAGTACTTC. It translates to CASGQDYEQYF. Combining the CDR3 with reference TRBV12-5 and TRBJ2-7 gives the whole variable domain DARVTQTPRHKVTEMGQEVTMRCQPILGHNTVFWYRQTMMQGLELLAYFRNRAPLDDSGMPKDRFSAEMPDATLATLKIQPSEPRDSAVYFCASGQDYEQYFGPGTRLTVT.

The V gene is TRBV7-2, the J gene TRBJ1-5; 7 bases are a match to TRBD1. CDR1 and CDR2 (germline): SGHTA, FQGNSA. The J segment lost 3 bases and the V segment lost 5 bases, leaving 10 bases of the junction unmatched. CDR3 length equals 16 residues. In DNA, the CDR3 is TGTGCCAGCAGCCATGAGACAGGGAGGTACAATCAGCCCCAGCATTTT. Its protein is CASSHETGRYNQPQHF.

This clone has just one count. This chain links TRBV7-2 with TRBJ1-1; no reliable D call. Germline V lookup: CDR1 SGHTA, CDR2 FQGNSA. The CDR3 is made up of 13 amino acids. V lost 5 bases and J 1 base, leaving 8 bases between the germline ends. The CDR3 DNA is TGTGCCAGCAGCCCGGGGAGGAACACTGAAGCTTTCTTT. As protein: CASSPGRNTEAFF.

The table lists this clone with a few counts. V is TRBV5-5 and J is TRBJ1-1; no clear D gene. CDR1 is SGHKS and CDR2 is YYEKEE in the germline V gene (reference sequence). Trimming cost V 4 bases and J 0 bases, with 13 bases left between them. The CDR3 is made up of 15 amino acids. The CDR3 coding sequence is TGTGCCAGCAGCCAAGACAACAGTATGAACACTGAAGCTTTCTTT. This encodes CASSQDNSMNTEAFF.

The chain employs TRBV9 and TRBJ1-4; D gene ambiguous. The germline CDR1 and CDR2 sequences are SGDLS and YYNGEE. The CDR3 covers 13 residues. The germline V and J ends were trimmed by 4 bases and 1 base, with 5 bases remaining between them. The CDR3 region has the DNA TGTGCCAGCAGCCCCCGAACTAATGAAAAACTGTTTTTT. This translates into CASSPRTNEKLFF.

The chain links TRBV11-3 to TRBJ2-5; 9 bases match TRBD2. This CDR3 has 14 residues. V lost 1 base, J lost 3 bases, and 0 bases stayed unmatched. Per the germline V gene, CDR1 is SGHNT and CDR2 is YENEEA. CDR3 DNA: TGTGCCAGCAGCTTAGGACTAGCGGAAGAGACCCAGTACTTC. The encoded protein is CASSLGLAEETQYF.